This T cell receptor beta chain comes out of a study of shared clonotypes between healthy human individuals. Study-wide results and caveats: Naive subsets typically showed greater estimated richness than memory subsets. The donor pool, a small one, limited the genetic and exposure-history diversity represented.

In regard to this clone: As yet, its antigen is unknown.

Trimming took off 7 bases at V and 0 bases at J, with 10 bases between the two ends. Germline V gives CDR1 MDHEN, CDR2 SYDVKM. The CDR3 has 13 amino acids. Deep-level running was used for the assay. Genomic DNA belonging to each subset was distributed in equal measure over several immunoSEQ plates. Generated by immunoSEQ multiplex PCR, the TCRdb table keeps only in-frame clones and is missing some. The sample has a few million clones; approximately 95% are singletons. Sequencing was carried out using naive CD4+ T cells sorted from blood. Subset reported: CD45RA+ positively selected. The gene calls are TRBV28 and TRBJ2-7, with D unclear. The receptor comes from a man aged 18 to 29 in good health. This CDR3 reads CASKLSSSYEQYF. CDR3 sequence (DNA): TGTGCCAGCAAACTCTCGAGCTCCTACGAGCAGTACTTC.